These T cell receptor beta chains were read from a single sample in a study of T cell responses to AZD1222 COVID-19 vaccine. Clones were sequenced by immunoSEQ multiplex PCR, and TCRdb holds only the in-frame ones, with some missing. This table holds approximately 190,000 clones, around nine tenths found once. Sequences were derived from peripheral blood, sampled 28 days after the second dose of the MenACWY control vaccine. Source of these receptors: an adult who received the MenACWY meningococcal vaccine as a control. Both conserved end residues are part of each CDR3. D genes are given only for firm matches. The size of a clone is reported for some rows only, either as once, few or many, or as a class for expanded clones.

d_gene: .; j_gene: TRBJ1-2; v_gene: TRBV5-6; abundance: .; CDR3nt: TGTGCCAGCCGGAGGGGGGCGGTCGGACATGGCTACACCTTC; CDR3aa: CASRRGAVGHGYTF
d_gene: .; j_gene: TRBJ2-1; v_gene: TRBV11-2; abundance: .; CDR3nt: TGTGCCAGCAGGACCGTCCTGGCAGAGAACAATGAGCAGTTCTTC; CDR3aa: CASRTVLAENNEQFF
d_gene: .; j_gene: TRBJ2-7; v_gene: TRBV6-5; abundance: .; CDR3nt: TGTGCCAGCACCCTACTACAGGTCATCTACGAGCAGTACTTC; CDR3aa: CASTLLQVIYEQYF
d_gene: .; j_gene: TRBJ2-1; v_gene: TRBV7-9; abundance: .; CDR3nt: TGTGCCAGCATGGGTGGGGGCTCCTACAATGAGCAGTTCTTC; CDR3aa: CASMGGGSYNEQFF
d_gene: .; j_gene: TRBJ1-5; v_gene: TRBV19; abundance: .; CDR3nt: TGTGCCAGTAGTATTGAATGGGCAGGGCCCCTCAGCAATCAGCCCCAGCATTTT; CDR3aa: CASSIEWAGPLSNQPQHF
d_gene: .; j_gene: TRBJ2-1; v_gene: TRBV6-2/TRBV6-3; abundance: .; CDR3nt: TGTGCCAGCAGTCGAACTATCGACGGTACAAATGAGCAGTTCTTC; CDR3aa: CASSRTIDGTNEQFF
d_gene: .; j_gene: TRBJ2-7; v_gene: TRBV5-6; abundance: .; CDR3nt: TGTGCCAGCAGCTTGGGATTTGCCCAGGGTTATGACGAGCAGTACTTC; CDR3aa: CASSLGFAQGYDEQYF
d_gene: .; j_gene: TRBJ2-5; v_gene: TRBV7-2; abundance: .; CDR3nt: TGTGCCAGCAGCTTAATGAGGGGCCAAGAGACCCAGTACTTC; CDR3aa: CASSLMRGQETQYF
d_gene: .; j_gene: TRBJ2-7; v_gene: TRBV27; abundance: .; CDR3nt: TGTGCCAGCAGAAGCCAGGGGGGCTACGAGCAGTACTTC; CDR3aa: CASRSQGGYEQYF
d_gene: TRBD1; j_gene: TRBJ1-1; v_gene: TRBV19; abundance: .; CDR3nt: TGTGCCAGTAGTCTCCGGACAGGGGTCACTGAAGCTTTCTTT; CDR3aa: CASSLRTGVTEAFF
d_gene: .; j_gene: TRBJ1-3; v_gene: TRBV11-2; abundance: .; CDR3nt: TGTGCCAGCAGCTTAGTTGTCGCACACACCATATATTTT; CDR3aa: CASSLVVAHTIYF
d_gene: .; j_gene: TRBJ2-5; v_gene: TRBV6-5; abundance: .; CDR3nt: TGTGCCAGCCGGAGCCCGGGAGAGACCCAGTACTTC; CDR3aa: CASRSPGETQYF
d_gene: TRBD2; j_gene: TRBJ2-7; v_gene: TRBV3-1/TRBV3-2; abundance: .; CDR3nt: TGTGCCAGCAGCCAAGGAGTAGCGGGAGCTTGGGTTAAATACGAGCAGTACTTC; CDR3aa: CASSQGVAGAWVKYEQYF
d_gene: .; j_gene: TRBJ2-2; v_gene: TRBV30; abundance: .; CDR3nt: TGTGCCTGGAGTGTACTCAAGGACACCGGGGAGCTGTTTTTT; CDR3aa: CAWSVLKDTGELFF
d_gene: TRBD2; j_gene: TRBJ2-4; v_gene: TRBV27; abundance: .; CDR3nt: TGTGCCAACACCGGGACTAGAGAGTCTATAGCCAAAAACATTCAGTACTTC; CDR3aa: CANTGTRESIAKNIQYF
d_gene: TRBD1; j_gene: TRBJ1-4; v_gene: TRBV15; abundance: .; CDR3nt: TGTGCCACCAGGGACAGGGAGGAAGAAAAACTGTTTTTT; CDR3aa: CATRDREEEKLFF
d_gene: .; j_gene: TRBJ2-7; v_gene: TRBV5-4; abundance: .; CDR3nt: TGTGCCAGCAGCTTAACGGGACCCCTCTCCTACGAGCAGTACTTC; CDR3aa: CASSLTGPLSYEQYF
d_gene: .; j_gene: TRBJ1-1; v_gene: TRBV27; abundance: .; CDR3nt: TGTGCCAGCAATTCGCTGGGGGTATCGGGCACTGAAGCTTTCTTT; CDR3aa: CASNSLGVSGTEAFF
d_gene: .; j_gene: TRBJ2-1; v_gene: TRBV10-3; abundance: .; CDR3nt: TGTGCCATCAGTGCTCCTGTCTCCTACAATGAGCAGTTCTTC; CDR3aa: CAISAPVSYNEQFF
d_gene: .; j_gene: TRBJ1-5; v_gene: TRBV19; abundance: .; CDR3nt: TGTGCCAGTAGTCCGCATAGGGGGAGCAATCAGCCCCAGCATTTT; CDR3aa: CASSPHRGSNQPQHF
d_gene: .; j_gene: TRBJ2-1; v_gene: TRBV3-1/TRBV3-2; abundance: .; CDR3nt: TGTGCCAGCAGCCAAGCGTTCAACAATGAGCAGTTCTTC; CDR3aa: CASSQAFNNEQFF
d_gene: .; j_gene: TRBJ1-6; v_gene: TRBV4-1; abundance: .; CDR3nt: TGCGCCAGCAGCCAAGAACGGAGGAATTCACCCCTCCACTTT; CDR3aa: CASSQERRNSPLHF
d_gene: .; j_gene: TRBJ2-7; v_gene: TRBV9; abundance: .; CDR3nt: TGTGCCAGCAGCGTAGGACCCCGAGCGGACGAGCAGTACTTC; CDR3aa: CASSVGPRADEQYF
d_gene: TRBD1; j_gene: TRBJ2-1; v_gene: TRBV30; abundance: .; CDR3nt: TGTGCCTGGAGCCCAGGGGGTGAGCAGTTCTTC; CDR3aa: CAWSPGGEQFF
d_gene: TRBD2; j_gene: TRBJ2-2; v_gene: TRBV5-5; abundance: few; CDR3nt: TGTGCCAGCACCCTACGGGGGGACGGGGAGCTGTTTTTT; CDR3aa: CASTLRGDGELFF
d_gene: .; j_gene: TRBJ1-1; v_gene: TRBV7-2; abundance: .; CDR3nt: TGTGCCAGCAGCTTAGACAGGGCCTTGAACACTGAAGCTTTCTTT; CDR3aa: CASSLDRALNTEAFF
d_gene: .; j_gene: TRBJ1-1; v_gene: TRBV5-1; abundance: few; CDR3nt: TGCGCCAGCAGAACGGACAGCCTTGATGGCACTGAAGCTTTCTTT; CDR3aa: CASRTDSLDGTEAFF
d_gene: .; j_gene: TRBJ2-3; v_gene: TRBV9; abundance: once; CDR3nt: TGTGCCAGCAGCGTAGAAAGCGGGCCGAGCACAGATACGCAGTATTTT; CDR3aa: CASSVESGPSTDTQYF
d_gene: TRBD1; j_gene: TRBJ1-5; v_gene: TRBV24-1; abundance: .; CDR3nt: TGTGCCACCAGAGAAGGCAGGGGGGGCAATCAGCCCCAGCATTTT; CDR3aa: CATREGRGGNQPQHF
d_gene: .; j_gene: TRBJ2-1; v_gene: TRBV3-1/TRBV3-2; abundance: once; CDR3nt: TGTGCCAGCAGCCTAACTAGAAACAATGAGCAGTTCTTC; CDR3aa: CASSLTRNNEQFF
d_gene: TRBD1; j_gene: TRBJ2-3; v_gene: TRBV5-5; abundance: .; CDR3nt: TGTGCCAGCAGCCCCCGGGACAGGGGATCCACAGATACGCAGTATTTT; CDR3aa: CASSPRDRGSTDTQYF
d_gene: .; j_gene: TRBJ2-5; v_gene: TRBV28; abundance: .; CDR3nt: TGTGCCAGTGGTGGGGCTTCCGGGGCCCAAGAGACCCAGTACTTC; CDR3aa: CASGGASGAQETQYF
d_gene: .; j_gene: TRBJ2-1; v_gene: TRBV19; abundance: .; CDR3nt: TGTGCCAGTAGTTCTAACTACAATGAGCAGTTCTTC; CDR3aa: CASSSNYNEQFF
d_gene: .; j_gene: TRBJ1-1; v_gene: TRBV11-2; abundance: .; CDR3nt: TGTGCCAGCAGCTTAGTGGGGGGGGGCACTGAAGCTTTCTTT; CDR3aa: CASSLVGGGTEAFF
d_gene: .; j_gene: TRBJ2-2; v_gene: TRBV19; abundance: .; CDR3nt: TGTGCCAGTAGTATTCCGACTAGTATCGCCGGGGAGCTGTTTTTT; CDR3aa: CASSIPTSIAGELFF